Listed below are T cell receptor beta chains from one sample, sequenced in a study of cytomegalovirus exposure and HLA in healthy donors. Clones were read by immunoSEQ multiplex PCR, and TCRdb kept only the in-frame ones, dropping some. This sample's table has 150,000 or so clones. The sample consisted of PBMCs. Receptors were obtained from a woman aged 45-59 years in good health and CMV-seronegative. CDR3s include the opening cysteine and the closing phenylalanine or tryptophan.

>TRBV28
CASRGGPGTYEQYF
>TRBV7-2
CASSIRQGSGNTIYF
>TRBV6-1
CASSDYYEQYF
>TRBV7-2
CASSLHLAGDQETQYF
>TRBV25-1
CASSGLLAGEGEQYF
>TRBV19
CASCDRGGYNEQFF
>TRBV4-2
CARVAVEDF
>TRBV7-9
CASSLAGNYGYTF
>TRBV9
CASSSRLNEQFF
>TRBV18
CASSRDRGNTGELFF
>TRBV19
CASSPRQGGGYTF
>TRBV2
CASSEKKGYYGTDTQYF
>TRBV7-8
CASRRGLAGSAYEQYF
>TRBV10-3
CAISEVRGANEKLFF
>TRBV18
CASSPRDTEASF
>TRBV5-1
CASSTKQGPHQETQYF
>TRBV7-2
CASSLTGHGAQGRFF
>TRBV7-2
CASSFYWREGYNEQFF
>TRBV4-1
CASRGLAGGPSKETQYF
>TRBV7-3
CASSCRQVWSDEKLFF
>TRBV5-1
CASSLTIRSIREQYF
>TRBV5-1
CASREEGAYEQYF
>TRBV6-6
CASSSLGGSGDEQYF
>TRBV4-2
CASSQVYGDEQYF
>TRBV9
CASSVVHAGELFF
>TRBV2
CASSDIAASGYTF
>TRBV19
CASRSGTTDTQYF
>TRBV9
CASSAGQPNFSGNTIYF
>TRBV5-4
CASSSGTVYGYTF
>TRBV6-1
CASSVDRLSYGYTF
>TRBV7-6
CASSPSGQGPYTF
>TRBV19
CASSIDLGYTEAFF
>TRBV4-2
CASSQTGRLGNQPQHF
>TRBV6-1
CASWGLDSYEQYF
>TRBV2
CASSERGSGSETQYF
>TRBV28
CASSRHRGSYNEQFF
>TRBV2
CASRKGQGADTGELFF
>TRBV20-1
CSARGGNGYTF
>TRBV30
CAWETRSGPNSPLHF